What follows are 29 T cell receptor beta chains derived from one specimen sequenced in a study of T cell responses to AZD1222 COVID-19 vaccine. Assay used: immunoSEQ multiplex PCR; TCRdb lists only in-frame clones, some missing. The sample lists some 120,000 clones, roughly nine tenths occurring once. This material consisted of peripheral blood, taken on day 0 of AZD1222 vaccination. The receptors originated from an adult in good health.

The J gene is TRBJ2-7, the V gene TRBV2; 9 bases align to TRBD1. The CDR3 is 15 residues long. Germline CDR1 reads SNHLY; CDR2 reads FYNNEI. J gave up 2 bases and V 6 bases, and 8 bases lay outside the gene matches. The CDR3 nucleotides read TGTGCCAGCAGAGGACAGGGGAGTGTCACCTACGAGCAGTACTTC. Protein sequence: CASRGQGSVTYEQYF.

The V and J genes are TRBV30 and TRBJ2-7, with D perhaps matching TRBD1 (6 bases). The CDR3 is made up of 12 amino acids. The germline gives CDR1 GTSNPN, CDR2 SVGIG (reference sequence). The ends were cut back, 4 bases at V and 6 bases at J, with 13 bases in the middle. The CDR3 region has the DNA TGTGCCTGGAACCGGCAGGGGTTCGAGCAGTACTTC. Translated: CAWNRQGFEQYF. Complete variable domain (other parts from reference TRBV30 and TRBJ2-7): SQTIHQWPATLVQPVGSPLSLECTVEGTSNPNLYWYRQAAGRGLQLLFYSVGIGQISSEVPQNLSASRPQDRQFILSSKKLLLSDSGFYLCAWNRQGFEQYFGPGTRLTVT.

The chain is built from TRBV30 and TRBJ1-2; the D is unclear. Germline CDR1 and CDR2: GTSNPN and SVGIG (reference sequence). V was pared by 3 bases and J by 3 bases, with 8 bases between. The CDR3 length is 12 residues. In nucleotides, the CDR3 is TGTGCCTGGAGGGCCCGGGACTATGGCTACACCTTC. Translation gives CAWRARDYGYTF.

The chain combines TRBV7-3 with TRBJ2-5; 8 bases fit TRBD2. The CDR3 has 16 residues. Unmatched junction bases numbered 16, after V lost 4 bases and J lost 9 bases. In germline, CDR1 is SGHTA, CDR2 FQGTGA. CDR3 loop: CASSSLGLAGGSPQYF. The CDR3 bases are TGTGCCAGCAGCTCCCTAGGACTAGCCGGGGGCTCTCCCCAGTACTTC.

V usage is TRBV2 and J usage is TRBJ2-2; 7 nucleotides align to TRBD2. Germline V gene sequence: CDR1 SNHLY, CDR2 FYNNEI. V lost 1 base to trimming and J lost 0 bases; unmatched junction nucleotides: 2. The CDR3 is 16 residues long. The CDR3 here is CASSEVSGANTGELFF. Here the CDR3 DNA reads TGTGCCAGCAGTGAAGTGAGCGGGGCGAACACCGGGGAGCTGTTTTTT.

CDR3 in amino acids: CASGLPLSHGYTF. CDR3 coding DNA: TGTGCTAGTGGTTTGCCCCTATCGCACGGCTACACCTTC. The chain couples TRBV12-5 to TRBJ1-2; unclear D gene. This CDR3 has 13 amino acids. CDR1 and CDR2 (germline): LGHNT, FRNRAP. The V end lost 2 bases, the J end lost 8 bases, and 12 bases lay between the germline ends.

This chain links TRBV30 with TRBJ1-4; 12 positions match TRBD1. Unmatched junction bases numbered 4, after V lost 0 bases and J lost 5 bases. Germline V CDR1 and CDR2: GTSNPN, SVGIG (reference sequence). The CDR3 covers 16 residues. CDR3 bases: TGTGCCTGGAGTGTAGGGACAGGGGGCGCGAATGAAAAACTGTTTTTT. Its protein product is CAWSVGTGGANEKLFF.

The rearrangement links TRBV19 to TRBJ2-1; D gene uncertain. The CDR3 consists of 15 residues. Per germline, CDR1 LNHDA and CDR2 SQIVND (reference sequence). The V end lost 7 bases, the J end lost 5 bases, and 18 bases lay between the germline ends. DNA for the CDR3: TGTGCCAGTACCCAGTCACTGGCCTACGACAATGAGCAGTTCTTC. This sequence encodes CASTQSLAYDNEQFF.

The V and J genes are TRBV10-3 and TRBJ2-7; D gene unclear. Germline V gives CDR1 ENHRY, CDR2 SYGVKD. The V end was cut by 0 bases, the J end by 3 bases, with 21 bases between. The CDR3 length is 18 residues. The CDR3 region is CAISESGSKDRSNYEQYF. The CDR3 coding sequence is TGTGCCATCAGTGAGTCGGGTTCAAAGGACCGATCTAACTACGAGCAGTACTTC.

The chain has TRBV10-1 and TRBJ1-1; D gene unclear. The V end lost 0 bases, the J end lost 1 base, and 12 bases lay between the germline ends. The germline V gene encodes CDR1 WNHNN and CDR2 SYGVQD (reference sequence). The length of the CDR3 is 16 residues. CDR3 residues: CASSESPNVWNTEAFF. DNA for the CDR3: TGCGCCAGCAGTGAGTCCCCAAACGTCTGGAACACTGAAGCTTTCTTT.

The CDR3 nucleotides read TGTGCCACCAGCCGCCGTGGGGGCCCTGAAGCTTTCTTT. Translation gives CATSRRGGPEAFF. The chain has TRBV15 and TRBJ1-1; a possible D gene is TRBD1 (6 bases). The germline V gene encodes CDR1 LNHNV and CDR2 YYDKDF (reference sequence). The CDR3 runs to 13 residues. Trimming left V 5 bases short and J 6 bases short, with 13 bases between.

This chain links TRBV5-1 with TRBJ1-2, with D possibly being TRBD1 (5 bases). The V gene's germline CDR1 is SGHRS and CDR2 YFSETQ. The CDR3 spans 14 residues. V was clipped by 4 bases and J by 5 bases, with 15 bases between them. CDR3 nucleotide sequence: TGCGCCAGCAGCCCCGGGACGTACGAGTATGGCTACACCTTC. This sequence encodes CASSPGTYEYGYTF.

The V gene is TRBV2, the J gene TRBJ2-3, with D hard to call. V was trimmed by 6 bases and J by 4 bases, leaving 8 bases between them. Germline values: CDR1 SNHLY, CDR2 FYNNEI. The CDR3 has 12 amino acids. This CDR3 is CASSPFADTQYF. The CDR3 nucleotides read TGTGCCAGCAGCCCCTTCGCAGATACGCAGTATTTT.

The chain links TRBV27 to TRBJ2-7; 8 nucleotides agree with TRBD1. The CDR3 runs 13 residues. Germline V lookup: CDR1 MNHEY, CDR2 SMNVEV (reference sequence). After removal of 6 bases from V and 2 bases from J, the junction contained 3 bases not matched to a gene. Here the CDR3 reads CASSQGAAYEQYF. CDR3 sequence (DNA): TGTGCCAGCAGCCAGGGGGCCGCCTACGAGCAGTACTTC.

The chain's CDR3 is CASSYRWEGRQFF. The CDR3 nucleotides are TGTGCCAGCAGTTACAGGTGGGAGGGCCGGCAGTTCTTC. The chain employs TRBV6-5 and TRBJ2-1; 7 bases map to TRBD2. Trimming removed 2 bases from V and 12 bases from J; junction bases left unmatched: 7. From germline, CDR1 is MNHEY and CDR2 SVGAGI. The CDR3 is 13 amino acids.

The V call is TRBV19, the J call TRBJ1-5; D is possibly TRBD1 (5 bases). This CDR3 comprises 14 residues. With 5 bases removed from V and 5 bases from J, the gap between germline ends came to 13 bases. Germline V gene lookup returns CDR1 LNHDA and CDR2 SQIVND (reference sequence). The CDR3 coding sequence is TGTGCCAGTAGTGGGGGGAACTCCTATCAGCCCCAGCATTTT. Its protein is CASSGGNSYQPQHF.

This chain joins TRBV5-1 and TRBJ2-3; tentatively, D is TRBD1 or TRBD2 (5 bases each). The germline V and J ends were trimmed by 0 bases and 3 bases, with 8 bases remaining between them. CDR1 is SGHRS, CDR2 YFSETQ, per germline. CDR3 length: 14 amino acids. The CDR3 loop reads CASSLVGTTDTQYF. CDR3 in DNA: TGCGCCAGCAGCTTGGTGGGGACGACAGATACGCAGTATTTT.

This clone came up a few times. This chain links TRBV10-3 with TRBJ2-2, with TRBD1 identical over 8 bases. In germline, CDR1 is ENHRY, CDR2 SYGVKD. V lost 0 bases, J lost 0 bases, and 6 bases stayed unmatched. The length of the CDR3 is 18 residues. The CDR3 DNA reads TGTGCCATCAGTGAGTCGATTGGACAGGGCGCGAACACCGGGGAGCTGTTTTTT. Amino acids: CAISESIGQGANTGELFF.

V gene TRBV7-9 combines with J gene TRBJ2-1, with D perhaps matching TRBD1 or TRBD2 (5 bases each). The CDR3 is 14 amino acids. Between the trimmed V and J ends, which lost 5 bases and 8 bases, there was a span of 16 bases. The germline gives CDR1 SEHNR, CDR2 FQNEAQ (reference sequence). CDR3 nucleotide sequence: TGTGCCAGCAGCCCCGACGGGGACCGGGATGAGCAGTTCTTC. This codes for CASSPDGDRDEQFF.

The genes are TRBV7-3 and TRBJ1-1; D remains unclear. This CDR3 comprises 17 residues. Germline V lookup: CDR1 SGHTA, CDR2 FQGTGA. V gave up 5 bases and J gave up 1 base, with 20 bases separating them. Here the CDR3 DNA reads TGTGCCAGCAGCGTAAGACGGGGAGTCCGGGAGAACACTGAAGCTTTCTTT. This sequence encodes CASSVRRGVRENTEAFF.

This clone has more than one count but fewer than ten. This chain joins TRBV28 and TRBJ2-1, with TRBD1 matching 8 bases. V was clipped by 1 base and J by 10 bases; unmatched bases: 12. From germline, CDR1 is MDHEN and CDR2 SYDVKM. The CDR3 contains 16 residues. The DNA of the CDR3 is TGTGCCAGCAGTTTATCGGCGGACAGGGATACGGGGGAGCAGTTCTTC. Translating gives CASSLSADRDTGEQFF.

V is TRBV6-2 or TRBV6-3 and J is TRBJ2-7; possibly TRBD1 for D (6 bases). The CDR3 spans 14 residues. Germline V CDR1 and CDR2: MNHEY, SVGEGT. V lost 5 bases, J lost 0 bases, and 11 bases lay in between. Here the CDR3 DNA reads TGTGCCAGCAGTCCAGGGACAAGCTCCTACGAGCAGTACTTC. Translation: CASSPGTSSYEQYF.

This clone was recorded only once. The chain links TRBV2 to TRBJ1-5, with D possibly matching TRBD1 (6 bases). This CDR3 region has 14 residues. Germline V gives CDR1 SNHLY, CDR2 FYNNEI. Trimming removed 7 bases from V and 4 bases from J, with 14 bases in between. CDR3 bases: TGTGCCAGCACCACAGGGAGGGGAAATCAGCCCCAGCATTTT. Its protein product is CASTTGRGNQPQHF.

The rearrangement links TRBV20-1 to TRBJ1-1; possibly TRBD1 for D (5 bases). V shed 2 bases and J shed 10 bases, with 11 bases lying between them. The CDR3 contains 11 residues. Germline values: CDR1 DFQATT, CDR2 SNEGSKA (reference sequence). CDR3 coding DNA: TGCAGTGCTAGAATCGGGGGATTAGCTTTCTTT. Its translation is CSARIGGLAFF.

The rearrangement links TRBV7-9 to TRBJ1-6; a weak D match, TRBD1 (5 bases). Trimming removed 7 bases at V and 4 bases at J, with 8 bases between. The germline V gene encodes CDR1 SEHNR and CDR2 FQNEAQ (reference sequence). This CDR3 is built from 13 residues. CDR3 sequence (DNA): TGTGCCAGCACAAGGACATATAATTCACCCCTCCACTTT. Translation: CASTRTYNSPLHF.

Turning to this clone: The identical CDR3 is also encoded by other nucleotide sequences in the sample. The chain employs TRBV12-3 or TRBV12-4 and TRBJ1-1; D is unclear. V dropped 1 base and J dropped 2 bases, with 5 bases sitting between them. This CDR3 has 13 residues. In nucleotides, the CDR3 is TGTGCCAGCAGTTTAGTAGAAAACACTGAAGCTTTCTTT. It codes for CASSLVENTEAFF.

The chain joins TRBV6-4 to TRBJ2-3; TRBD2 aligns across 7 bases. CDR3 length: 18 residues. V trimming: 3 bases; J trimming: 3 bases; junction bases outside the gene matches: 15. Germline V lookup: CDR1 MRHNA, CDR2 SNTAGT. This chain's CDR3 is CASSEGLISGTMTDTQYF. The CDR3 nucleotides are TGTGCCAGCAGTGAAGGTTTAATCAGCGGGACGATGACAGATACGCAGTATTTT.

J is TRBJ1-1 and V is TRBV7-2; D perhaps matches TRBD1 (5 bases). The V end was cut by 1 base, the J end by 0 bases, with 6 bases between. The CDR3 is made up of 14 amino acids. Germline V CDR1 and CDR2: SGHTA, FQGNSA. The CDR3 nucleotides are TGTGCCAGCAGCTTAGGGGGGTTGAACACTGAAGCTTTCTTT. Translated, it gives CASSLGGLNTEAFF.

The chain is built from TRBV4-1 and TRBJ2-7; D may be TRBD1 (5 bases). The CDR3 length is 15 residues. Trimming removed 0 bases at V and 9 bases at J, with 18 bases between. Per germline, CDR1 MGHRA and CDR2 YSYEKL. The CDR3 here is CASSQDGQGGTRQYF. For the CDR3, the DNA is TGCGCCAGCAGCCAAGATGGTCAGGGCGGTACACGGCAGTACTTC.